The source of this T cell receptor (beta chain) is a study of CD8 T cells in ankylosing spondylitis. General study findings and limits: Characteristic of ankylosing spondylitis blood, it appeared, was a TCR beta motif comprising several highly homologous variants.

CDR1 and CDR2 from the germline V gene are SQVTM and ANQGSEA. V was pared by 4 bases and J by 4 bases, with 20 bases between. This CDR3 contains 15 residues. A remark on this clonotype: No antigen is known for it.

One entry per CDR3 protein, called by TCRdb with MiXCR from the 5' RACE reads. The sample holds some 95,000 distinct CDR3 sequences, roughly 8.8% seen once. The chain links TRBV29-1 to TRBJ2-7; possibly TRBD2 for D (6 bases). This TCR came from a male donor with ankylosing spondylitis or in good health (not recorded which). Sequencing input: blood, either unsorted or a sorted T cell fraction (not recorded which). CDR3 residues: CSVAPHGGSEYEQYF. In DNA, the CDR3 is TGCAGCGTTGCTCCCCACGGAGGGTCGGAATACGAGCAGTACTTC.